A selection of T cell receptor beta chains follows, all from one sample in a study of T cell repertoires in cytomegalovirus infection. In TCRdb, the reads were re-called with MiXCR into one record per CDR3 protein. The repertoire has about 530,000 distinct CDR3 sequences, 26% of them found once; the top ten carry roughly 13%. Sequenced input: PBMCs. The receptors shown here come from a human donor in good health (CMV status not recorded). Some clones in this sample may be carry-over from other donors' samples. Each CDR3 is given with its conserved first and last residue. A D gene is named only where the DNA matches it firmly. Clone size appears in some rows only: once, few, many, or a class for an expanded clone.

size: -
V: TRBV4-1
J: TRBJ1-4
D: -
length: 12
DNA: TGCGCCAGCAGCCCCGCCGGGCGAGAACTGTTTTTT
CDR3: CASSPAGRELFF

size: -
V: TRBV24-1
J: TRBJ2-1
D: -
length: 16
DNA: TGTGCCACCAGTGAGCCCCTAGCGAAATCGTACAATGAGCAGTTCTTC
CDR3: CATSEPLAKSYNEQFF

size: few
V: TRBV11-3
J: TRBJ2-3
D: -
length: 16
DNA: TGTGCCAGCAGCCCCCGGGGGACCGGAACCCCAGATACGCAGTATTTT
CDR3: CASSPRGTGTPDTQYF

size: few
V: TRBV2
J: TRBJ1-5
D: TRBD1
length: 14
DNA: TGTGCCAGCAGTGAGGGACAGGGGTATCAGCCCCAGCATTTT
CDR3: CASSEGQGYQPQHF

size: many
V: TRBV7-2
J: TRBJ2-2
D: TRBD2
length: 17
DNA: TGTGCCAGCAGCTTAGTATCGGCGGGAGTGAGAACCGGGGAGCTGTTTTTT
CDR3: CASSLVSAGVRTGELFF

size: few
V: TRBV20-1
J: TRBJ2-7
D: TRBD2
length: 15
DNA: TGCAGTGCCGAACTAGCGGGAGGCCCCTCCTACGAGCAGTACTTC
CDR3: CSAELAGGPSYEQYF

size: -
V: TRBV5-6
J: TRBJ1-2
D: -
length: 13
DNA: TGTGCCAGCAGCTCACCTCCAGGGAGCGGCTACACCTTC
CDR3: CASSSPPGSGYTF

size: few
V: TRBV12-3/TRBV12-4
J: TRBJ1-4
D: TRBD1
length: 14
DNA: TGTGCCAGCAGAGTAACAGGGACAGGAGAAAAACTGTTTTTT
CDR3: CASRVTGTGEKLFF

size: few
V: TRBV19
J: TRBJ2-1
D: TRBD2
length: 15
DNA: TGTGCCAGTAGTAATTTGGCGGGAGGTTACAATGAGCAGTTCTTC
CDR3: CASSNLAGGYNEQFF

size: -
V: TRBV7-2
J: TRBJ1-3
D: TRBD1
length: 13
DNA: TGTGCCAGCAGGACAGGGACCGGAAACACCATATATTTT
CDR3: CASRTGTGNTIYF

size: -
V: TRBV12-3/TRBV12-4
J: TRBJ1-2
D: TRBD1
length: 15
DNA: TGTGCCAGCAGTCCTGGACAGGGCCACAACTATGGCTACACCTTC
CDR3: CASSPGQGHNYGYTF

size: many
V: TRBV7-2
J: TRBJ1-1
D: -
length: 15
DNA: TGTGCCAGCAGCTTATCCGGCAGGGACGGCACTGAAGCTTTCTTT
CDR3: CASSLSGRDGTEAFF

size: few
V: TRBV7-9
J: TRBJ1-2
D: TRBD1
length: 14
DNA: TGTGCCTGCGATCCGGGACAGCTGGACTATGGCTACACCTTC
CDR3: CACDPGQLDYGYTF

size: -
V: TRBV27
J: TRBJ2-1
D: -
length: 16
DNA: TGTGCCAGCAGTTTATCTAGGCAGGGGACCTACAATGAGCAGTTCTTC
CDR3: CASSLSRQGTYNEQFF

size: -
V: TRBV12-3/TRBV12-4
J: TRBJ1-2
D: -
length: 16
DNA: TGTGCCAGCAGCTTGAGCCTGGGAGGGGCGTACTATGGCTACACCTTC
CDR3: CASSLSLGGAYYGYTF

size: few
V: TRBV18
J: TRBJ2-7
D: TRBD1
length: 18
DNA: TGTGCCAGCTCACATTATACAAACCGGGACAGGGTGGAATTCGAGCAGTACTTC
CDR3: CASSHYTNRDRVEFEQYF

size: few
V: TRBV7-9
J: TRBJ2-5
D: -
length: 15
DNA: TGTGCCAGCAGCTCCCCCCTCGGGAACCAAGAGACCCAGTACTTC
CDR3: CASSSPLGNQETQYF

size: -
V: TRBV5-5
J: TRBJ2-1
D: -
length: 16
DNA: TGTGCCAGCAGCCCCGGGAGCCGCGGGACGTACAATGAGCAGTTCTTC
CDR3: CASSPGSRGTYNEQFF

size: few
V: TRBV9
J: TRBJ2-5
D: TRBD2
length: 15
DNA: TGTGCCAGCAGCCCCTCCCGCGGGGGGCGTGAGACCCAGTACTTC
CDR3: CASSPSRGGRETQYF

size: few
V: TRBV7-6
J: TRBJ2-3
D: TRBD2
length: 22
DNA: TGTGCCAGCAGCTCCTCCGCTTATTCCCTAGCGGGGGAGGATGGTGGCACAGATACGCAGTATTTT
CDR3: CASSSSAYSLAGEDGGTDTQYF

size: -
V: TRBV12-3/TRBV12-4
J: TRBJ2-1
D: -
length: 12
DNA: TGTGCCAGCAGTTTTAGGTCGTTTGAGCAGTTCTTC
CDR3: CASSFRSFEQFF

size: -
V: TRBV11-3
J: TRBJ1-5
D: -
length: 14
DNA: TGTGCCAGCAGCGAAGGGGGTTTGAATCAGCCCCAGCATTTT
CDR3: CASSEGGLNQPQHF

size: few
V: TRBV6-6
J: TRBJ2-7
D: -
length: 15
DNA: TGTGCCAGCAGTGAGAGCCGAGGGAGGTACTACGAGCAGTACTTC
CDR3: CASSESRGRYYEQYF

size: -
V: TRBV7-9
J: TRBJ2-2
D: -
length: 15
DNA: TGTGCCAGCAGCCCCCGAGGGAGTTATACCGGGGAGCTGTTTTTT
CDR3: CASSPRGSYTGELFF

size: medium-sized
V: TRBV6-1
J: TRBJ1-1
D: -
length: 13
DNA: TGTGCCAGCAAACCGTTACAGGGCACCGAAGCTTTCTTT
CDR3: CASKPLQGTEAFF

size: -
V: TRBV15
J: TRBJ2-3
D: TRBD2
length: 18
DNA: TGTGCCACCAGCAGAGATTCGGGGCTAGCGGGGAGCACAGATACGCAGTATTTT
CDR3: CATSRDSGLAGSTDTQYF